The subject of this entry is one TCR beta chain. A second PCR, run for about 7 to 11 cycles, used a sample-barcoded 5' primer plus a J-beta primer mix. TCRdb reprocessed the 5' RACE reads with MiXCR, giving one entry per CDR3 protein. The data hold a few hundred thousand distinct CDR3 sequences, with around a quarter observed a single time. The data stem from a study of blood T cells in healthy people across ages. The ends were cut back, 6 bases at V and 1 base at J, with 18 bases in the middle. The CDR3 spans 16 residues. Germline CDR1 is LNHDA and CDR2 is SQIVND (reference sequence). This sample also appeared in a second study, on T cells of mothers and their children.

Sequenced input: blood. This chain connects TRBV19 to TRBJ1-2, with D possibly TRBD1 on 5 matching bases. The sequence was collected from a boy aged 2 to 10 in good health. CDR3 residues: CASSPSGVKDNYGYTF. The CDR3 DNA sequence: TGTGCCAGTAGCCCGTCGGGGGTGAAAGATAACTATGGCTACACCTTC.